Shown below are 20 T cell receptor beta chains from a single sample sequenced in a study of regulatory T cells in long-lasting Graves disease. Investigators prepared the TCR beta libraries by applying iRepertoire HTBI primers and Arm-PCR of CDR3 regions. TCRdb re-analysed the multiplex PCR reads in MiXCR, keeping a single row per CDR3 protein. This sample has about 400,000 distinct CDR3 sequences, with less than 20% found just once. Time point given: newly diagnosed GD, antithyroid drugs for less than 3 months. Extracted RNA from PBMCs served as the source of the TCR library. Material: peripheral blood mononuclear cells (PBMCs), obtained at new diagnosis, from a patient treated with antithyroid drugs. Every receptor here comes from a female donor with Graves disease.

This clonotype was seen at least ten times. The rearrangement joins TRBV29-1 to TRBJ1-1; possibly TRBD1 for D (5 bases). The CDR3 is 12 residues long. The germline V and J ends were trimmed by 5 bases and 0 bases, with 7 bases remaining between them. CDR1 and CDR2 (germline): SQVTM, ANQGSEA. CDR3 residues: CSVWGLNTEAFF. CDR3 coding DNA: TGCAGCGTTTGGGGCCTGAACACTGAAGCTTTCTTT.

Many counts were recorded for this clonotype. The chain carries TRBV29-1 and TRBJ2-2; the match to TRBD2 covers 8 bases. Trimming at V came to 4 bases and at J to 1 base, leaving 8 bases not matched to a gene. Germline lookup yields CDR1 SQVTM and CDR2 ANQGSEA. The CDR3 extends over 16 amino acids. CDR3 amino acids: CSVAGLAGGNTGELFF. The CDR3 DNA reads TGCAGCGTTGCAGGGCTAGCGGGCGGGAACACCGGGGAGCTGTTTTTT.

There are many counts of this clonotype. The rearrangement uses TRBV27 and TRBJ2-5; 8 bases align to TRBD1. CDR1 and CDR2 from the germline V gene are MNHEY and SMNVEV (reference sequence). The CDR3 is 12 amino acids. The V segment lost 8 bases and the J segment 5 bases; nucleotides outside the gene matches: 4. The CDR3 DNA sequence: TGTGCCAGCCAGGGGGCTCGGGAGACCCAGTACTTC. Its protein is CASQGARETQYF.

In regard to this clonotype: Possible read error: a much larger clone is one base away. The J gene is TRBJ2-5, the V gene TRBV6-1, with 7 bases that match TRBD2. CDR1 and CDR2 (germline): MNHNS, SASEGT. The CDR3 runs 13 residues. Written as DNA, the CDR3 is TGTGCCAGCAGTACGGGACTAAGAGAGATCCAGTACTTC. Amino acid sequence: CASSTGLREIQYF.

This chain joins TRBV6-5 and TRBJ1-5; 10 bases match TRBD1. Germline V lookup: CDR1 MNHEY, CDR2 SVGAGI. With V trimmed by 4 bases and J by 2 bases, 5 bases remained unmatched. This CDR3 region has 16 residues. CDR3 amino acids: CASSSGQGQGNQPQHF. Here the CDR3 DNA reads TGTGCCAGCAGTTCGGGACAGGGGCAGGGCAATCAGCCCCAGCATTTT.

In its sample, this clonotype was seen many times. This chain connects TRBV15 to TRBJ1-1; no firm D call. The germline V and J ends were trimmed by 0 bases and 6 bases, with 14 bases remaining between them. The CDR3 totals 15 residues. Per germline, CDR1 LNHNV and CDR2 YYDKDF (reference sequence). In DNA form, the CDR3 reads TGTGCCACCAGCAGAGATCGGTTCGGGCCCTCTGAAGCTTTCTTT. Translated: CATSRDRFGPSEAFF. Using reference TRBV15 and TRBJ1-1 for the parts outside the CDR3, the full variable domain is DAMVIQNPRYQVTQFGKPVTLSCSQTLNHNVMYWYQQKSSQAPKLLFHYYDKDFNNEADTPDNFQSRRPNTSFCFLDIRSPGLGDTAMYLCATSRDRFGPSEAFFGQGTRLTVV.

At least ten counts were recorded for this clonotype. The V gene is TRBV5-1, the J gene TRBJ1-1; 8 nucleotides align to TRBD1. V was clipped by 4 bases and J by 3 bases; unmatched bases: 11. The CDR3 is 16 residues long. The germline V gene encodes CDR1 SGHRS and CDR2 YFSETQ. CDR3 nucleotide sequence: TGCGCCAGCAGCCCTGGACAGGGACGGGGCGACACTGAAGCTTTCTTT. This codes for CASSPGQGRGDTEAFF.

This clonotype came up many times. The chain couples TRBV30 to TRBJ1-1, with TRBD1 matching over 7 bases. CDR1 and CDR2 from the germline V gene are GTSNPN and SVGIG (reference sequence). The CDR3 is 13 amino acids. V shed 4 bases and J 0 bases; nucleotides not matched to a gene: 2. In nucleotides, the CDR3 is TGTGCCTGGACGACAGGGTTGAACACTGAAGCTTTCTTT. This sequence encodes CAWTTGLNTEAFF.

The chain links TRBV4-1 to TRBJ2-5; 8 nucleotides line up with TRBD2. The germline gives CDR1 MGHRA, CDR2 YSYEKL. The CDR3 is made up of 15 amino acids. V lost 2 bases, J lost 2 bases, and 4 bases stayed unmatched. The CDR3 reads CASSQTGTSQETQYF. The CDR3 DNA reads TGCGCCAGCAGCCAAACGGGGACTAGTCAAGAGACCCAGTACTTC.

This clonotype was found many times. The chain recombines TRBV15 with TRBJ1-1; D gene ambiguous. V gave up 5 bases and J gave up 6 bases, with 19 bases separating them. The CDR3 has 15 amino acids. CDR1 and CDR2 (germline): LNHNV, YYDKDF (reference sequence). The DNA for the CDR3 is TGTGCCACCAGCGATAGAGCAGTGATGATGTCTGAAGCTTTCTTT. Translation gives CATSDRAVMMSEAFF.

This clonotype was observed at least ten times. This CDR3 reads CSARDLRGPQIPNPYEQYF. CDR3 DNA sequence: TGCAGTGCTAGAGATCTTAGGGGACCTCAGATCCCGAACCCCTACGAGCAGTACTTC. This sequence joins TRBV20-1 and TRBJ2-7; D is perhaps TRBD1 or TRBD2 (5 bases each). The CDR3 spans 19 residues. Germline CDR1 and CDR2: DFQATT and SNEGSKA (reference sequence). V lost 0 bases to trimming and J lost 2 bases, with 26 bases between them.

This clonotype has more than one count but fewer than ten. The chain couples TRBV2 to TRBJ2-1; 15 nucleotides line up with TRBD2. CDR3 length: 23 amino acids. Germline CDR1 is SNHLY and CDR2 is FYNNEI. The V and J ends lost 4 bases and 0 bases, in that order; junction bases with no gene match: 19. CDR3 residues: CASSAWTSGGVLKSLSSYNEQFF. For the CDR3, the DNA is TGTGCCAGCAGTGCCTGGACTAGCGGGGGGGTCCTAAAATCGTTGAGCTCCTACAATGAGCAGTTCTTC.

This clonotype showed up just a few times. This chain links TRBV20-1 with TRBJ1-4, with D tentatively TRBD1 (5 bases). Trimming cost V 0 bases and J 7 bases, with 6 bases left between them. This CDR3 is 12 amino acids long. Germline CDR1 DFQATT, CDR2 SNEGSKA (reference sequence). CDR3 in amino acids: CSARDTGEKLFF. CDR3 bases: TGCAGTGCTAGAGATACAGGTGAAAAACTGTTTTTT.

The chain combines TRBV9 with TRBJ2-1; D may correspond to TRBD1 or TRBD2 (6 bases each). The CDR3 totals 15 residues. Between the trimmed V and J ends, which lost 0 bases and 7 bases, there was a span of 14 bases. From germline, CDR1 is SGDLS and CDR2 YYNGEE. CDR3 sequence: CASSVGGARVNEQFF. The CDR3 DNA follows: TGTGCCAGCAGCGTAGGGGGGGCTCGGGTAAATGAGCAGTTCTTC.

There are many counts of this clonotype. This chain joins TRBV24-1 and TRBJ1-2; D gene uncertain. CDR1 is KGHDR and CDR2 is SFDVKD in the germline V gene. V was cut by 6 bases and J by 4 bases, with 8 bases left in between. The CDR3 runs 12 residues. DNA of the CDR3: TGTGCCACCAGTCGCAGAGCCTATGGCTACACCTTC. Translation gives CATSRRAYGYTF.

This clonotype has a count of ten or more. V and J are TRBV11-2 and TRBJ2-7, with 10 nucleotides matching TRBD1. CDR1 and CDR2 from the germline V gene are SGHAT and FQNNGV. Trimming removed 5 bases from V and 6 bases from J; junction bases left unmatched: 4. CDR3 size: 13 residues. CDR3 bases: TGTGCCAGCAGCCCAGGGACAGGGGCCGAGCAGTACTTC. It specifies CASSPGTGAEQYF.

About this clonotype: A read error is possible here, since a much larger clone lies one base away. The gene calls are TRBV7-2 and TRBJ1-5; a possible D gene is TRBD2 (6 bases). The assigned J gene may be wrong: the sequence end matches TRBJ2-3 better. Per germline, CDR1 SGHTA and CDR2 FQGNSA. The CDR3 runs 13 residues. The CDR3 DNA sequence: TGTGCCAGCAGCTTAGCGGAGGGTCAGCCCCAGTATTTT. Translated: CASSLAEGQPQYF.

This clonotype was observed many times. As DNA, the CDR3 is TGTGCCAGCAGTTTTGGTCCTCGTTACGAGCAGTACTTC. Translation gives CASSFGPRYEQYF. The chain links TRBV27 to TRBJ2-7; D is undetermined. The CDR3 is made up of 13 amino acids. Trimming took off 3 bases at V and 4 bases at J, with 10 bases between the two ends. Germline V CDR1 and CDR2: MNHEY, SMNVEV (reference sequence).

This clonotype was detected many times. The rearrangement links TRBV29-1 to TRBJ2-1; TRBD2 might be the D (5 bases). In germline, CDR1 is SQVTM, CDR2 ANQGSEA. V was clipped by 2 bases and J by 10 bases, with 12 bases between them. This CDR3 has 12 amino acids. In DNA, the CDR3 is TGCAGCGTTGAAACGGGCGGGCGGGAGCAGTTCTTC. It specifies CSVETGGREQFF.

As to this clonotype: It is unclear where the CDR3 begins or ends on the DNA, so no DNA is shown, and the CDR3 is as TCRdb lists it. The chain links TRBV11-1 to TRBJ2-1; the table's TRBD1 call for D was not verified on the DNA. Germline V gene data show CDR1 as SGHAT and CDR2 as FQDESV (reference sequence). The CDR3 adds up to 11 amino acids, both ends counted. CDR3 loop: CASSFGGGTFF.